Listed below are T cell receptor beta chains from one sample, sequenced in a study of blood T cell repertoires in COVID-19. Only in-frame clones appear in the TCRdb table, and some are missing; sequencing was by immunoSEQ multiplex PCR. Altogether 200,000 or so clones are present, around nine tenths being singletons, with the ten largest covering around 3%. The sample was peripheral blood. These receptors came from a man aged 55 to 70 with acute or convalescent COVID-19. CDR3s include the opening cysteine and the closing phenylalanine or tryptophan. D genes are given only for firm matches. A clone size is listed for some rows: how often the clone was seen (once, few, many), or a class if it is expanded.

>16|TRBV6-5|.|TRBJ1-1|TRBD1
TGTGCCAGCAGTTACTCGATCTGGGACAGGGGCAAGGAAGCTTTCTTT
CASSYSIWDRGKEAFF
>14|TRBV7-3|.|TRBJ1-1|.
TGTGCCAGCAGCTTTGGAGGGTTGAACACTGAAGCTTTCTTT
CASSFGGLNTEAFF
>15|TRBV7-2|.|TRBJ1-1|TRBD1
TGTGCCAGCAGCCCCGCCGGGACAGGGAGGGAAAGGGCTTTCTTT
CASSPAGTGRERAFF
>16|TRBV18|once|TRBJ2-5|.
TGTGCCAGCTCCCCCACCGGAACAGGGTTAGGGGAGACCCAGTACTTC
CASSPTGTGLGETQYF
>14|TRBV9|.|TRBJ1-1|TRBD1
TGTGCCAGCAGCGTAGGTCAGGGGGGAACTGAAGCTTTCTTT
CASSVGQGGTEAFF
>14|TRBV27|once|TRBJ2-1|TRBD2
TGTGCCAGCAGCCCAGCGGGGGTATTAAATGAGCAGTTCTTC
CASSPAGVLNEQFF
>17|TRBV29-1|.|TRBJ2-1|TRBD2
TGCAGCGTTGAAGGCGCGACTAGCGGGGGGTCCTACAATGAGCAGTTCTTC
CSVEGATSGGSYNEQFF
>14|TRBV3-1/TRBV3-2|.|TRBJ1-2|.
TGTGCCAGCAGCCAAGAGACAGTCCGCTATGGCTACACCTTC
CASSQETVRYGYTF
>15|TRBV5-4|.|TRBJ1-3|.
TGTGCCAGCAGCTCGTGGACAGAGGAAGGGAACACCATATATTTT
CASSSWTEEGNTIYF
>16|TRBV3-1/TRBV3-2|.|TRBJ1-3|.
TGTGCCAGCAGCCACCCCCTCAGGGGCTCTGGAAACACCATATATTTT
CASSHPLRGSGNTIYF
>15|TRBV13|.|TRBJ2-7|.
TGTGCCAGCAGCTTAGAAGGGGGTGGCTCCTACGAGCAGTACTTC
CASSLEGGGSYEQYF
>14|TRBV6-2/TRBV6-3|many|TRBJ1-5|.
TGTGCCAGCAGGCCTCAGAGCGGCAATCAGCCCCAGCATTTT
CASRPQSGNQPQHF
>13|TRBV18|few|TRBJ2-7|.
TGTGCCAGCTCACCACCGAGTTCAGGGGACCAGTACTTC
CASSPPSSGDQYF
>16|TRBV5-1|.|TRBJ2-7|TRBD2
TGCGCCAGCAGCTTGGCTAGCGGGGGCCTCTCCTACGAGCAGTACTTC
CASSLASGGLSYEQYF
>18|TRBV30|.|TRBJ1-1|.
TGTGCCTGGAGTCATCTTTCCGCCCAACAGGTACTGAACACTGAAGCTTTCTTT
CAWSHLSAQQVLNTEAFF
>17|TRBV7-8|.|TRBJ2-6|TRBD2
TGTGCCAGCAGCCCTGGCGGGGGGCGCAGGGGGGCCAACGTCCTGACTTTC
CASSPGGGRRGANVLTF
>13|TRBV30|few|TRBJ1-2|TRBD1
TGTGCCTGGGACGCAACAGGGGGAACTGGCTACACCTTC
CAWDATGGTGYTF
>19|TRBV10-3|.|TRBJ2-5|TRBD2
TGTGCCATCAGTGAGTCCGGGGTAGCGGGGCGCTCAACAGGGGAGACCCAGTACTTC
CAISESGVAGRSTGETQYF
>17|TRBV7-9|.|TRBJ1-4|TRBD1
TGTGCCAGCAGCTCTCCGACAGGGTCAGCAACTAATGAAAAACTGTTTTTT
CASSSPTGSATNEKLFF
>15|TRBV2|.|TRBJ1-5|TRBD1
TGTGCCAGCAGTCGGGACAGGGGGCGACATCAGCCCCAGCATTTT
CASSRDRGRHQPQHF
>16|TRBV15|many|TRBJ2-7|.
TGTGCCACCAGCAGAGTTGATAGCTATGGGTCCTACGAGCAGTACTTC
CATSRVDSYGSYEQYF
>16|TRBV7-2|.|TRBJ1-2|TRBD1
TGTGCCAGCAGCGAGAACCGCAGGGGGTCTAACTATGGCTACACCTTC
CASSENRRGSNYGYTF
>14|TRBV11-2|.|TRBJ2-1|.
TGTGCCAGCAGCTTAGCCCCCTCTCAGGGGGAGCAGTTCTTC
CASSLAPSQGEQFF
>14|TRBV19|many|TRBJ2-1|.
TGTGCCAGTAGAGTCCTAGGCTCCTACAATGAGCAGTTCTTC
CASRVLGSYNEQFF
>18|TRBV12-5|.|TRBJ2-1|.
TGTGCTAGTGGTTTGGTACTTAGGACGGCGGGCTCCTACAATGAGCAGTTCTTC
CASGLVLRTAGSYNEQFF
>15|TRBV30|once|TRBJ1-2|TRBD1
TGTGCCTGGAGTTCCCCCGGGACAGGATACTATGGCTACACCTTC
CAWSSPGTGYYGYTF
>16|TRBV9|.|TRBJ1-6|.
TGTGCCAGCAGCGCTGGAAACCAGGCCCGTAATTCACCCCTCCACTTT
CASSAGNQARNSPLHF
>17|TRBV11-2|.|TRBJ1-4|TRBD1
TGTGCCAGCAGCAAGGGACAGGCGAGTCGGGGTGGCGAAAAACTGTTTTTT
CASSKGQASRGGEKLFF
>15|TRBV28|.|TRBJ1-2|.
TGTGCCAGCAGTTTCATCGGACCCCGGAGGGATGGCTACACCTTC
CASSFIGPRRDGYTF
>15|TRBV6-5|few|TRBJ1-1|.
TGTGCCAGCAGCCGCATACAGGGTACGAACACTGAAGCTTTCTTT
CASSRIQGTNTEAFF
>13|TRBV3-1/TRBV3-2|.|TRBJ1-2|TRBD1
TGTGCCAGCAGCTTTAGACAGGGGGATGGCTACACCTTC
CASSFRQGDGYTF
>16|TRBV11-2|few|TRBJ2-2|.
TGTGCCAGCAGCTTAGCCGAGGGTTCGAACACCGGGGAGCTGTTTTTT
CASSLAEGSNTGELFF
>14|TRBV9|.|TRBJ2-7|.
TGTGCCAGCAGCCAAAGCCGAGGCGCGGGCGAGCAGTACTTC
CASSQSRGAGEQYF
>15|TRBV19|.|TRBJ1-2|TRBD1
TGTGCCAGTAGTGCCGCGAGGACAGGGGTTTCCCGCTACACCTTC
CASSAARTGVSRYTF
>13|TRBV2|.|TRBJ1-1|.
TGTGCCAGCAGTGAAGTTCGGGAGACTGAAGCTTTCTTT
CASSEVRETEAFF
>16|TRBV5-1|.|TRBJ2-1|TRBD1
TGCGCCAGCAGCTTGGATGGGCAGGGGGTAATCGATGAGCAGTTCTTC
CASSLDGQGVIDEQFF
>18|TRBV3-1/TRBV3-2|once|TRBJ1-1|.
TGTGCCAGCAGCCAAGATTTGGGGGGAGGCAGCTACGGAACTGAAGCTTTCTTT
CASSQDLGGGSYGTEAFF
>14|TRBV30|.|TRBJ1-2|TRBD1
TGTGCCTCCAGGGGGGCCAGTACTAACTATGGCTACACCTTC
CASRGASTNYGYTF
>16|TRBV6-6|.|TRBJ1-2|.
TGTGCCAGCAGCCCACTCAGGGCGGGGGGTAACTATGGCTACACCTTC
CASSPLRAGGNYGYTF
>14|TRBV25-1|.|TRBJ2-4|.
TGTGCCAGCAGTGAGCCGGGACTCGGAAACATTCAGTACTTC
CASSEPGLGNIQYF
>13|TRBV5-1|.|TRBJ2-7|TRBD1
TGCGCCAGCAGCTCGACAGGGGGATACGAGCAGTACTTC
CASSSTGGYEQYF
>15|TRBV5-1|.|TRBJ1-2|TRBD1
TGCGCCAGCAGCTTGTCGCCTGGGACAGAATATGGCTACACCTTC
CASSLSPGTEYGYTF
>14|TRBV10-1|once|TRBJ1-1|TRBD1
TGCGCCAGCAGCGACAGGGACATGAACACTGAAGCTTTCTTT
CASSDRDMNTEAFF
>14|TRBV19|.|TRBJ2-2|TRBD2
TGTGCCAGTGGGCTAGCGGGGTACACCGGGGAGCTGTTTTTT
CASGLAGYTGELFF
>15|TRBV5-6|.|TRBJ1-5|.
TGTGCCAGCAGCTCGCAGGCCAGGTCCAATCAGCCCCAGCATTTT
CASSSQARSNQPQHF
>15|TRBV4-3|.|TRBJ1-6|.
TGCGCCAGCAGCCAAGACAGCTCCTATAATTCACCCCTCCACTTT
CASSQDSSYNSPLHF
>16|TRBV12-5|.|TRBJ2-3|TRBD1
TGTGCTAGTGGTTTGGGACAGGGGGGCGGCACAGATACGCAGTATTTT
CASGLGQGGGTDTQYF
>17|TRBV24-1|.|TRBJ1-2|.
TGTGCCACCGGAACGGTAGGAGGAGGGCCAGGGAACTATGGCTACACCTTC
CATGTVGGGPGNYGYTF
>13|TRBV5-4|.|TRBJ1-4|TRBD1
TGTGCCAGCAGCAAGGGACAGGGGCAGGAACTGTTTTTT
CASSKGQGQELFF
>13|TRBV5-1|.|TRBJ2-1|TRBD2
TGCGCCAGCAGCGTAGCGGGCAACAATGAGCAGTTCTTC
CASSVAGNNEQFF